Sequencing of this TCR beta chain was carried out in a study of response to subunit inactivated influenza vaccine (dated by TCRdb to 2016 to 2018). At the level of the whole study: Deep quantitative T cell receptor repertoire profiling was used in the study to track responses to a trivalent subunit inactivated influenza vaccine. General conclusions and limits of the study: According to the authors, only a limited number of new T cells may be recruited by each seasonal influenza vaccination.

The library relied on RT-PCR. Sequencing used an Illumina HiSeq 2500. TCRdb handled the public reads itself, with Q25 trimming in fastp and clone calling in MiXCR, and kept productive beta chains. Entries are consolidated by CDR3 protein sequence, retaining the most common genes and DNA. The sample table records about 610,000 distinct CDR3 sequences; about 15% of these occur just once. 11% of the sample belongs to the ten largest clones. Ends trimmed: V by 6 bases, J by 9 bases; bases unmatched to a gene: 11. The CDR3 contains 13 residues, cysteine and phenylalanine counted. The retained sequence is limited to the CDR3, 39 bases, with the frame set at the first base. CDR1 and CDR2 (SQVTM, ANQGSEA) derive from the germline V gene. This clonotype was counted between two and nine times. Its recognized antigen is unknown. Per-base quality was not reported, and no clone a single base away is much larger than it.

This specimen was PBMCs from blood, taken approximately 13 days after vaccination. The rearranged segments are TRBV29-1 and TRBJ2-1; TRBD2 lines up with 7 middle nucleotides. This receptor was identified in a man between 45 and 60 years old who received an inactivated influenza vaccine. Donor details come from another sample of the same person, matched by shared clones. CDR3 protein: CSVDGLGMAEQFF. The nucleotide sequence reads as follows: TGCAGCGTCGACGGACTAGGTATGGCTGAGCAGTTCTTC.